Each of the 5 T cell receptor beta chains below was sequenced from the same sample in a study of response to subunit inactivated influenza vaccine. TCRdb called the RT-PCR reads again in MiXCR, with one record for every CDR3 protein. The sample consists of hundreds of thousands of distinct CDR3 sequences, roughly 12% of them appearing once. Specimen: PBMCs from blood, collected on the day of vaccination. Receptors were obtained from a man in his fifties or sixties who received an inactivated influenza vaccine.

This clonotype was picked up many times. The J gene is TRBJ2-7, the V gene TRBV4-1; the D is unclear. The length of the CDR3 is 13 residues. The V end lost 2 bases, the J end lost 10 bases, and 15 bases lay between the germline ends. Per the germline V gene, CDR1 is MGHRA and CDR2 is YSYEKL. CDR3 amino acids: CASSQPGSGYQYF. CDR3 nucleotide sequence: TGCGCCAGCAGCCAACCGGGTTCTGGCTACCAGTACTTC.

This clonotype was seen more than once but under ten times. The chain recombines TRBV3-1 with TRBJ2-3; 10 nucleotides align to TRBD2. Germline V CDR1 and CDR2: LGHDT, YNNKEL (reference sequence). V shed 2 bases, J shed 6 bases, and the junction held 14 bases outside the gene matches. The CDR3 extends over 18 amino acids. The CDR3 nucleotides read TGTGCCAGCAGCCAAAGCGGTGCTAGCGGGGGTCGGGGGGATACGCAGTATTTT. Translation: CASSQSGASGGRGDTQYF.

The table lists this clonotype with many counts. The chain joins TRBV5-1 to TRBJ2-3; 7 bases are a match to TRBD2. This CDR3 spans 15 amino acids. The germline gives CDR1 SGHRS, CDR2 YFSETQ. Germline trimming cut 3 bases from V and 4 bases from J; bases unmatched to any gene: 8. The CDR3 nucleotides read TGCGCCAGCAGCTCGGGGGGTTTTGGAGCAGATACGCAGTATTTT. Its translation is CASSSGGFGADTQYF. The full variable domain, in which reference TRBV5-1 and TRBJ2-3 provide the parts outside the CDR3, is KAGVTQTPRYLIKTRGQQVTLSCSPISGHRSVSWYQQTPGQGLQFLFEYFSETQRNKGNFPGRFSGRQFSNSRSEMNVSTLELGDSALYLCASSSGGFGADTQYFGPGTRLTVL.

V and J are TRBV14 and TRBJ2-3; a possible D gene is TRBD1 (6 bases). This CDR3 has 15 residues. Germline-derived CDR1 and CDR2 are SGHDN and FVKESK. The V gene lost 1 base and the J gene lost 9 bases, with 17 bases spanning the gap. The chain's CDR3 is CASSQGWPRGVTQYF. Here the CDR3 DNA reads TGTGCCAGCAGCCAAGGCTGGCCCAGGGGAGTAACGCAGTATTTT.

This clonotype came up a few times. This chain links TRBV28 with TRBJ2-7; 7 nucleotides line up with TRBD1. Trimming at V came to 4 bases and at J to 2 bases, leaving 11 bases not matched to a gene. Germline values: CDR1 MDHEN, CDR2 SYDVKM. This CDR3 has 16 amino acids. For the CDR3, the DNA is TGTGCCAGCAGTTATAAAACAGGGGTCGCCACCTACGAGCAGTACTTC. Protein product: CASSYKTGVATYEQYF.